This T cell receptor beta chain is from a study of CD8 T cells in ankylosing spondylitis. The CDR3 is 15 amino acids. In germline, CDR1 is SSHAT, CDR2 FNYEAQ (reference sequence). This clonotype occurred many times. Germline is not matched at one junction end, which may reflect a read error. In TCRdb, the 5' RACE reads were re-called with MiXCR into one record per CDR3 protein. The table has about 69,000 distinct CDR3 sequences, roughly 5.2% seen once. V gene TRBV7-7 combines with J gene TRBJ2-1; 8 bases match TRBD2. The TCR originated in a male donor with ankylosing spondylitis or in good health (not recorded which). The sample comprised blood, either unsorted or a sorted T cell fraction (not recorded which). The CDR3 reads CASSLGERGFNEQFF. The CDR3 region has the DNA TGTGCTAGCAGCTTAGGGGAGCGGGGGTTCAATGAGCAGTTCTTC.